These T cell receptor beta chains were read from a single sample in a study of identical twins. TCRdb called the 5' RACE reads again in MiXCR, with one record for every CDR3 protein. The data show about 890,000 distinct CDR3 sequences, 9% to 15% seen once. These records were also assigned to another study, of yellow fever vaccine responses in identical twins.

Sequencing was done on a sample of PBMCs. All receptors derive from a young woman in good health. CDR3s include the opening cysteine and the closing phenylalanine or tryptophan. The D gene is left open where the match is weak. Size values are once, few and many counts, or a class for expanded clones, and some rows have none.

J: TRBJ2-3
V: TRBV3-1
D: -
size: many
DNA: TGTGCCAGCAGCCAAGCATTCGGAGTCACAGATACGCAGTATTTT
CDR3: CASSQAFGVTDTQYF

J: TRBJ2-5
V: TRBV10-2
D: TRBD2
size: -
DNA: TGCGCCAGCAGCGAAACTAGCGGGGGAAACCAAGAGACCCAGTACTTC
CDR3: CASSETSGGNQETQYF

J: TRBJ2-1
V: TRBV29-1
D: -
size: -
DNA: TGCAGCGTTGATGGAGGAACCCGCTCCTACAATGAGCAGTTCTTC
CDR3: CSVDGGTRSYNEQFF

J: TRBJ2-5
V: TRBV27
D: -
size: many
DNA: TGTGCCAGCAGTTTATGGGGGAAGGAAGAGACCCAGTACTTC
CDR3: CASSLWGKEETQYF

J: TRBJ2-7
V: TRBV3-1
D: TRBD2
size: -
DNA: TGTGCCAGCAGCCCGTACGGACTAGCGGGCGCCCTTTACGAGCAGTACTTC
CDR3: CASSPYGLAGALYEQYF

J: TRBJ1-1
V: TRBV7-9
D: -
size: few
DNA: TGTGCCAGCAGGTCCGACAGTAACACTGAAGCTTTCTTT
CDR3: CASRSDSNTEAFF

J: TRBJ2-2
V: TRBV6-5
D: TRBD2
size: few
DNA: TGTGCCAGCAGTTACTCCCGGACTAGCCCTGACACCGGGGAGCTGTTTTTT
CDR3: CASSYSRTSPDTGELFF

J: TRBJ2-1
V: TRBV15
D: -
size: -
DNA: TGTGCCACCAGCAGTAAGGACAGGCAGTTCTTC
CDR3: CATSSKDRQFF

J: TRBJ2-7
V: TRBV12-3/TRBV12-4
D: TRBD2
size: few
DNA: TGTGCCAGCAGTTTACAAGCGGGGGGCTACGAGCAGTACTTC
CDR3: CASSLQAGGYEQYF

J: TRBJ2-5
V: TRBV20-1
D: -
size: -
DNA: TGCAGTGCTCATCAGGGTGGGGAGACCCAGTACTTC
CDR3: CSAHQGGETQYF

J: TRBJ2-1
V: TRBV5-1
D: -
size: few
DNA: TGCGCCAGCAGCTTGAGATCACAGGGCGCGTGGGACAATGAGCAGTTCTTC
CDR3: CASSLRSQGAWDNEQFF

J: TRBJ2-1
V: TRBV20-1
D: TRBD2
size: -
DNA: TGCTGTGCCGATTCGGGGCGGGAGGCCCCGGCCTACAATGAGCAGTTCTTC
CDR3: CCADSGREAPAYNEQFF

J: TRBJ2-1
V: TRBV12-3/TRBV12-4
D: -
size: many
DNA: TGTGCCAGCAGTCTCGGGACTGTCGACAATGAGCAGTTCTTC
CDR3: CASSLGTVDNEQFF

J: TRBJ2-7
V: TRBV6-1
D: -
size: -
DNA: TGTGCCAGCACCCTGGGGGGACATACCTACGAGCAGTACTTC
CDR3: CASTLGGHTYEQYF

J: TRBJ2-3
V: TRBV12-3/TRBV12-4
D: -
size: few
DNA: TGTGCCAGCAGTTCCCCCCCGATTGATACGCAGTATTTT
CDR3: CASSSPPIDTQYF

J: TRBJ1-2
V: TRBV4-1
D: -
size: few
DNA: TGCGCCAGCAGCCAAGAGGGACCCAACGAAAGCTATGGCTACACCTTC
CDR3: CASSQEGPNESYGYTF

J: TRBJ2-1
V: TRBV2
D: TRBD1
size: many
DNA: TGTGCCAGCAGTCCCCGGACAGGGAGCAATGAGCAGTTCTTC
CDR3: CASSPRTGSNEQFF

J: TRBJ2-7
V: TRBV6-5
D: TRBD2
size: -
DNA: TGTGCCAGCAGTTGGATACTAGCGGGAGGGAACTACGAGCAGTACTTC
CDR3: CASSWILAGGNYEQYF

J: TRBJ1-2
V: TRBV20-1
D: -
size: -
DNA: TGCAGTACAACAGGAGAAGCTAACTATGGCTACACCTTC
CDR3: CSTTGEANYGYTF

J: TRBJ1-1
V: TRBV7-6
D: TRBD1
size: many
DNA: TGTGCCAGCAGACTCGGACAGGGGGCGTCAGATGGTGCTTTCTTT
CDR3: CASRLGQGASDGAFF

J: TRBJ1-4
V: TRBV28
D: -
size: -
DNA: TGTGCCAGCAGCTTTGGCCGGGGGATTGGGAATGAAAAACTGTTTTTT
CDR3: CASSFGRGIGNEKLFF

J: TRBJ2-3
V: TRBV4-2
D: TRBD2
size: few
DNA: TGTGCCAGCAGCCAAGGGGGTTATCGGGGGGCAGATACGCAGTATTTT
CDR3: CASSQGGYRGADTQYF

J: TRBJ2-7
V: TRBV11-3
D: -
size: few
DNA: TGTGCCAGCACCAGCTACCCCTCCTACGAGCAGTACTTC
CDR3: CASTSYPSYEQYF

J: TRBJ1-6
V: TRBV12-3/TRBV12-4
D: -
size: many
DNA: TGTGCCAGCAACCGGGTTCCGAGGTCACCCCTCCACTTT
CDR3: CASNRVPRSPLHF

J: TRBJ2-1
V: TRBV20-1
D: -
size: many
DNA: TGCAGTGTCCGGACCCATTATGGACTGGGGCTGAATGAGCAGTTCTTC
CDR3: CSVRTHYGLGLNEQFF

J: TRBJ2-3
V: TRBV27
D: -
size: few
DNA: TGTGCCAGCAGTTCGTGGGGGGCGGGAGATACGCAGTATTTT
CDR3: CASSSWGAGDTQYF

J: TRBJ1-2
V: TRBV28
D: TRBD1
size: -
DNA: TGTGCCAGCAGGACAGGGGGTAAGGGTGGCTACACCTTC
CDR3: CASRTGGKGGYTF

J: TRBJ1-1
V: TRBV14
D: -
size: few
DNA: TGTGCCAGCAGCCAAAAAGGTCCGAACACTGAAGCTTTCTTT
CDR3: CASSQKGPNTEAFF

J: TRBJ2-1
V: TRBV5-1
D: TRBD1
size: once
DNA: TGCGCCAGCAGCTTAGACAGGGGAATTCCCAATGAGCAGTTCTTC
CDR3: CASSLDRGIPNEQFF

J: TRBJ1-2
V: TRBV20-1
D: -
size: few
DNA: TGCAGTGCGGGGGGCTCAGGGACTAACTATGGCTACACCTTC
CDR3: CSAGGSGTNYGYTF

J: TRBJ1-5
V: TRBV12-3/TRBV12-4
D: -
size: -
DNA: TGTGCCAGCAGCCTGGACATAAATCAGCCCCAGCATTTT
CDR3: CASSLDINQPQHF

J: TRBJ2-1
V: TRBV12-3/TRBV12-4
D: TRBD1
size: few
DNA: TGTGTCAGCAGTTTTGACAGGGTAGTGAATGAGCAGTTCTTC
CDR3: CVSSFDRVVNEQFF

J: TRBJ2-3
V: TRBV24-1
D: -
size: -
DNA: TGTGCCACCAGTGATTCCCAAAGGGGGAACACGCAGTATTTT
CDR3: CATSDSQRGNTQYF

J: TRBJ1-1
V: TRBV12-3/TRBV12-4
D: -
size: few
DNA: TGTGCCAGCAGCCACTTGAAGATGTGGGTTGGGGAAGCTTTCTTT
CDR3: CASSHLKMWVGEAFF

J: TRBJ2-2
V: TRBV20-1
D: -
size: -
DNA: TGCAGTGCTAGAGATCTGGCAGCCACCACCGGGGAGCTGTTTTTT
CDR3: CSARDLAATTGELFF

J: TRBJ2-5
V: TRBV7-3
D: TRBD2
size: few
DNA: TGTGCCAGCAGCTTCCGGACTAGCGGGAGATGTATAAAGACCCAGTACTTC
CDR3: CASSFRTSGRCIKTQYF

J: TRBJ1-1
V: TRBV5-1
D: -
size: -
DNA: TGCGCCAGCAGCCTGGAACGGATGAACACTGAAGCTTTCTTT
CDR3: CASSLERMNTEAFF

J: TRBJ2-1
V: TRBV28
D: TRBD1
size: -
DNA: TGTGCCAGCAGCACTCCGGGACAGGGGGCCGGAAATGAGCAGTTCTTC
CDR3: CASSTPGQGAGNEQFF

J: TRBJ2-1
V: TRBV7-9
D: -
size: -
DNA: TGTGCCAGCAGCACTACCCCCCCTGAGCAGTTCTTC
CDR3: CASSTTPPEQFF

J: TRBJ2-7
V: TRBV12-3/TRBV12-4
D: TRBD1
size: few
DNA: TGTGCCAGCAGTTTGCACAGGGGGCGTTACGAGCAGTACTTC
CDR3: CASSLHRGRYEQYF

J: TRBJ1-6
V: TRBV14
D: -
size: many
DNA: TGTGCCAGCAGCCTTGAGGGAATCGGTTCACCCCTCCACTTT
CDR3: CASSLEGIGSPLHF

J: TRBJ1-2
V: TRBV24-1
D: -
size: -
DNA: TGTGCCACCAGTGACACCAGTTTCGGCTACACCTTC
CDR3: CATSDTSFGYTF

J: TRBJ2-5
V: TRBV20-1
D: TRBD2
size: -
DNA: TGCAGTGCTAGGGGGACTAGCGAAACAGAGACCCAGTACTTC
CDR3: CSARGTSETETQYF

J: TRBJ2-3
V: TRBV10-3
D: -
size: few
DNA: TGTGCCATCACCTCAAACAGGGACACAGATACGCAGTATTTT
CDR3: CAITSNRDTDTQYF

J: TRBJ2-5
V: TRBV20-1
D: -
size: few
DNA: TGCAGTGCTAGATTTGCGGGATCGAGAGAGACCCAGTACTTC
CDR3: CSARFAGSRETQYF

J: TRBJ2-3
V: TRBV20-1
D: -
size: few
DNA: TGCAGTGCTAGAGATTGGGGTGGGGATACGCAGTATTTT
CDR3: CSARDWGGDTQYF